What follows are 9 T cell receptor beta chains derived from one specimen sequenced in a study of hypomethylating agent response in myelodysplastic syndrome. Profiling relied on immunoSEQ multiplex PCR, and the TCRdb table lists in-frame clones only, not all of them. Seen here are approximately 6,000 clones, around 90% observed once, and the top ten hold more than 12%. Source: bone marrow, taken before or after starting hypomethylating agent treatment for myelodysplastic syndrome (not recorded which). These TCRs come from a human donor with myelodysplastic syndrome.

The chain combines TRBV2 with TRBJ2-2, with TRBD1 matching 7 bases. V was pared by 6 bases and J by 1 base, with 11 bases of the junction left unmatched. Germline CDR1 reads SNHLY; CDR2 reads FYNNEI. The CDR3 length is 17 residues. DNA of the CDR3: TGTGCCAGCAGAAAGAACCCCGGGACAGAGAACACCGGGGAGCTGTTTTTT. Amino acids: CASRKNPGTENTGELFF. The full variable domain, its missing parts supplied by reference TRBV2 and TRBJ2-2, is EPEVTQTPSHQVTQMGQEVILRCVPISNHLYFYWYRQILGQKVEFLVSFYNNEISEKSEIFDDQFSVERPDGSNFTLKIRSTKLEDSAMYFCASRKNPGTENTGELFFGEGSRLTVL.

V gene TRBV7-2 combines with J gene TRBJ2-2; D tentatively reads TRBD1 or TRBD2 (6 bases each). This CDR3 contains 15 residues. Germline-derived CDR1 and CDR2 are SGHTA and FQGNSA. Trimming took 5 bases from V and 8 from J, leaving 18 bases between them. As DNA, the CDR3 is TGTGCCAGCAGCGCCCAGGGGCGGGGATGGGGGGAGCTGTTTTTT. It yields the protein CASSAQGRGWGELFF.

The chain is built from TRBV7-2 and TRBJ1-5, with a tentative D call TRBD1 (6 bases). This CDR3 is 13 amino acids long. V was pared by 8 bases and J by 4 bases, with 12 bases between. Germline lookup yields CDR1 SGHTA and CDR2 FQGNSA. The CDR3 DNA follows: TGTGCCAGCTCCCCAGGGGAAAATCAGCCCCAGCATTTT. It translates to CASSPGENQPQHF.

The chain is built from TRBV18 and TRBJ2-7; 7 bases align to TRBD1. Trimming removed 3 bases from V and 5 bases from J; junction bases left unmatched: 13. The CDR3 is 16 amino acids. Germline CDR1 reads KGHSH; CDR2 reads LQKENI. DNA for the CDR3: TGTGCCAGCTCACCCGAATCCCTACAGGGGTCCCACGAGCAGTACTTC. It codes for CASSPESLQGSHEQYF.

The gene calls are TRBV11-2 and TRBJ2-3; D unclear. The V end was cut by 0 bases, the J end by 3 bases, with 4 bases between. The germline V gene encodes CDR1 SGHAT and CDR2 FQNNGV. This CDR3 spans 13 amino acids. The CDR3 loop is CASSLDVTDTQYF. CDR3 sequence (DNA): TGTGCCAGCAGCTTAGATGTAACAGATACGCAGTATTTT.

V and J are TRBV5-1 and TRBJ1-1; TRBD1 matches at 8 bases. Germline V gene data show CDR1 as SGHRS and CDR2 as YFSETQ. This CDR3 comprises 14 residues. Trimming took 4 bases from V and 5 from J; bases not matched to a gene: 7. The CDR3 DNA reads TGCGCCAGCAGCAACGGACAGGGTGGAACTGAAGCTTTCTTT. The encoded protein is CASSNGQGGTEAFF.

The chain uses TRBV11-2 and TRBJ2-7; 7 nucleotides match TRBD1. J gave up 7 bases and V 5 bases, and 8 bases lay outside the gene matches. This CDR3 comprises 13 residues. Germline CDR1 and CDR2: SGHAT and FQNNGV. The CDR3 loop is CASSGYRGGEQYV. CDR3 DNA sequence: TGTGCCAGCAGCGGATACAGGGGTGGTGAGCAGTACGTC.

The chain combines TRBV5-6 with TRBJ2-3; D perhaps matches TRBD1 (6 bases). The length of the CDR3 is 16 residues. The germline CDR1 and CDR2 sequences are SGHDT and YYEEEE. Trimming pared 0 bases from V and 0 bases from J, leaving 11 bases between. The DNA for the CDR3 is TGTGCCAGCAGCTTGGGTGCAGGGGCAAGCACAGATACGCAGTATTTT. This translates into CASSLGAGASTDTQYF. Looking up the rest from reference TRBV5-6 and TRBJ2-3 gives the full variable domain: DAGVTQSPTHLIKTRGQQVTLRCSPKSGHDTVSWYQQALGQGPQFIFQYYEEEERQRGNFPDRFSGHQFPNYSSELNVNALLLGDSALYLCASSLGAGASTDTQYFGPGTRLTVL.

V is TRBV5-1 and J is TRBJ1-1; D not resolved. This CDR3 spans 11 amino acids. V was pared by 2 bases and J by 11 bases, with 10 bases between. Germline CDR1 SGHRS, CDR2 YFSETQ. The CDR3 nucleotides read TGCGCCAGCAGCTTCAGTGGCTTGGCTTTCTTT. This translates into CASSFSGLAFF.